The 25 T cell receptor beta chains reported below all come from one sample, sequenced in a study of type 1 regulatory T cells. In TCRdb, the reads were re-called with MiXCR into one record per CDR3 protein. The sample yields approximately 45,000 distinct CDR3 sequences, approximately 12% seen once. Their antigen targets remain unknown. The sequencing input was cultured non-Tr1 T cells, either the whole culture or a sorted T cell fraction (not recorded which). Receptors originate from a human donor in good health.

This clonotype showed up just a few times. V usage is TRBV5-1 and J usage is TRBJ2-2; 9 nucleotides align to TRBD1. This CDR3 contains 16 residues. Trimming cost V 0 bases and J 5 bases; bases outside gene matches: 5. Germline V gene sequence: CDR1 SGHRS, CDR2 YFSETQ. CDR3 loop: CASSLAGQGITGELFF. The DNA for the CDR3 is TGCGCCAGCAGCTTGGCTGGACAGGGGATAACCGGGGAGCTGTTTTTT. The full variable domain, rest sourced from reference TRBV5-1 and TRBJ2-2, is KAGVTQTPRYLIKTRGQQVTLSCSPISGHRSVSWYQQTPGQGLQFLFEYFSETQRNKGNFPGRFSGRQFSNSRSEMNVSTLELGDSALYLCASSLAGQGITGELFFGEGSRLTVL.

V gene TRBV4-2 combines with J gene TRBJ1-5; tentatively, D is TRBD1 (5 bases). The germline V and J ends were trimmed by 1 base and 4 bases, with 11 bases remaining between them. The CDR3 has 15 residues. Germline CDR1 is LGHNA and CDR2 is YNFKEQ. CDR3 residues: CASSQVDTANQPQHF. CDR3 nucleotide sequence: TGTGCCAGCAGCCAAGTGGACACCGCAAATCAGCCCCAGCATTTT.

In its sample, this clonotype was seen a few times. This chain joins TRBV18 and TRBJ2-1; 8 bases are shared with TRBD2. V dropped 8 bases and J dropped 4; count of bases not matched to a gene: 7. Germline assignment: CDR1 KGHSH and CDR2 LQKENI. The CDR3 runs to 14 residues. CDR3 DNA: TGTGCCAGCGGCAGGTCTAGCGGGTACAATGAGCAGTTCTTC. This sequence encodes CASGRSSGYNEQFF. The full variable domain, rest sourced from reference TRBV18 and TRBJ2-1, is NAGVMQNPRHLVRRRGQEARLRCSPMKGHSHVYWYRQLPEEGLKFMVYLQKENIIDESGMPKERFSAEFPKEGPSILRIQQVVRGDSAAYFCASGRSSGYNEQFFGPGTRLTVL.

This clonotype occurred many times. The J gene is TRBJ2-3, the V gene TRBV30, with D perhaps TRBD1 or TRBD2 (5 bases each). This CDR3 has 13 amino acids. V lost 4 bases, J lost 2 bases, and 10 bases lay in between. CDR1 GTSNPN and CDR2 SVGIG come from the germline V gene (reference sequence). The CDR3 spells CAWNWDHTDTQYF. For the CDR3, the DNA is TGTGCCTGGAACTGGGACCACACAGATACGCAGTATTTT.

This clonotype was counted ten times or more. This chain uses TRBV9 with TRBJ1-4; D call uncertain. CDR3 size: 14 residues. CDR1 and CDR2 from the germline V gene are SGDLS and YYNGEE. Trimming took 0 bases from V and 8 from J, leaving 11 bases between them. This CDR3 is CASSVGPDGEKLFF. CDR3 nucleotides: TGTGCCAGCAGCGTAGGACCAGACGGGGAAAAACTGTTTTTT. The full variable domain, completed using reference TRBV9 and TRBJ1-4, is DSGVTQTPKHLITATGQRVTLRCSPRSGDLSVYWYQQSLDQGLQFLIQYYNGEERAKGNILERFSAQQFPDLHSELNLSSLELGDSALYFCASSVGPDGEKLFFGSGTQLSVL.

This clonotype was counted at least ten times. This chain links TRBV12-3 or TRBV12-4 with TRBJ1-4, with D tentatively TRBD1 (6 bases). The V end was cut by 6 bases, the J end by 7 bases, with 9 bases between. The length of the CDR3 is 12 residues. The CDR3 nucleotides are TGTGCCAGCAGGCGAGGGGGTGAAAAACTGTTTTTT. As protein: CASRRGGEKLFF.

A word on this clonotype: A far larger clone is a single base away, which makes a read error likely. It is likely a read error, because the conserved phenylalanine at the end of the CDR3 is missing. The CDR3 nucleotides are TGTGCCAGCGGCGGACCAAACGAGCAGTACTCC. Protein: CASGGPNEQYS. The genes are TRBV2 and TRBJ2-1; D remains ambiguous. TRBJ2-7 matches the DNA end more closely, so the J call is doubtful. Germline CDR1 and CDR2: SNHLY and FYNNEI. This CDR3 region has 11 residues.

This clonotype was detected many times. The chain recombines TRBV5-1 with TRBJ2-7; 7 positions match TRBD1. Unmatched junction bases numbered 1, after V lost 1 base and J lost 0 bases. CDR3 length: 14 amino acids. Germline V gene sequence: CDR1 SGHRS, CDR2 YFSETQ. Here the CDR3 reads CASSLWDSSYEQYF. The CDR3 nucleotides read TGCGCCAGCAGCTTGTGGGACAGCTCCTACGAGCAGTACTTC.

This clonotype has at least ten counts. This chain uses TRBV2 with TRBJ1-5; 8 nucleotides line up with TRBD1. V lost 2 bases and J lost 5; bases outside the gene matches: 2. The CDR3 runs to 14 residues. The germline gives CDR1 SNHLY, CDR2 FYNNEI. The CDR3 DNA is TGTGCCAGCAGTGAACAGGGGGCTCATCAGCCCCAGCATTTT. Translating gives CASSEQGAHQPQHF.

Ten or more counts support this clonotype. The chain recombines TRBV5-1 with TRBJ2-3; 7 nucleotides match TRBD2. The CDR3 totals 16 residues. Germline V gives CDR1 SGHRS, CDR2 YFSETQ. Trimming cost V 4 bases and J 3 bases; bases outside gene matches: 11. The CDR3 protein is CASSPGTTKATDTQYF. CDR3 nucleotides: TGCGCCAGCAGCCCCGGGACTACCAAAGCGACAGATACGCAGTATTTT.

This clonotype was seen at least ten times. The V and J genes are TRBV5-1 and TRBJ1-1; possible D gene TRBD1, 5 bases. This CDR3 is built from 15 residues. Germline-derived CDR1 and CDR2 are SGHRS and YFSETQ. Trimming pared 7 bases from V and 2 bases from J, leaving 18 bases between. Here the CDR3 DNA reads TGCGCCAGCGCTAGGGAGGGGATCGGCAACACTGAAGCTTTCTTT. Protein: CASAREGIGNTEAFF.

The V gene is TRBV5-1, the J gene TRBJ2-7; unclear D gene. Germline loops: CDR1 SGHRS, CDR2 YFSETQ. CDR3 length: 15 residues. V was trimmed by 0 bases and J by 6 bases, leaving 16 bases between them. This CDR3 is CASSLGPPTFIEQYF. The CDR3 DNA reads TGCGCCAGCAGCTTGGGGCCACCGACCTTTATCGAGCAGTACTTC.

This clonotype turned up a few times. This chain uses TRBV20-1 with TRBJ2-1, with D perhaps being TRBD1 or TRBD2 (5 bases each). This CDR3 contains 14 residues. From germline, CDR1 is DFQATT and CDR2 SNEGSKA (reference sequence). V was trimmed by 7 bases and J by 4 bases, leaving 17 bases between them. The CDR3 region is CSGSGTDLYNEQFF. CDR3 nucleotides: TGCAGTGGTTCCGGGACCGACCTGTACAATGAGCAGTTCTTC.

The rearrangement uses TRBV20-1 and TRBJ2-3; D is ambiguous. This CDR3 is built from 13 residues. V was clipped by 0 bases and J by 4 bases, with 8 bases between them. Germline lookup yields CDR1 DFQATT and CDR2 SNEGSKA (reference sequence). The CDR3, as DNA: TGCAGTGCTAGAGACGCCAACGCAGATACGCAGTATTTT. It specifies CSARDANADTQYF.

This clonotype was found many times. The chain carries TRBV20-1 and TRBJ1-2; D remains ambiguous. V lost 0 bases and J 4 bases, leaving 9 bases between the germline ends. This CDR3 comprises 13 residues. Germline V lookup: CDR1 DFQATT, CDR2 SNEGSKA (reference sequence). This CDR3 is CSARDGSGYGYTF. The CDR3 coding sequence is TGCAGTGCTAGAGATGGTAGCGGCTATGGCTACACCTTC.

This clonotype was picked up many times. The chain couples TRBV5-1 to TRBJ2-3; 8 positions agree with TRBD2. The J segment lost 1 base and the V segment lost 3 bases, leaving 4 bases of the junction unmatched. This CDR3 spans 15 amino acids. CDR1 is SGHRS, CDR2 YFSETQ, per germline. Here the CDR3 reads CASSSVGGGTDTQYF. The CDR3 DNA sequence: TGCGCCAGCAGCTCGGTCGGGGGGGGCACAGATACGCAGTATTTT.

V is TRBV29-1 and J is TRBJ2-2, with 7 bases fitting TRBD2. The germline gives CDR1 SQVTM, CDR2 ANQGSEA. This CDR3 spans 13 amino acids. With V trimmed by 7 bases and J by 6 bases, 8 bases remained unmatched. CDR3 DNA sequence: TGCAGCGGCGGGGAGGGGAGGTCCGGGGAGCTGTTTTTT. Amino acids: CSGGEGRSGELFF.

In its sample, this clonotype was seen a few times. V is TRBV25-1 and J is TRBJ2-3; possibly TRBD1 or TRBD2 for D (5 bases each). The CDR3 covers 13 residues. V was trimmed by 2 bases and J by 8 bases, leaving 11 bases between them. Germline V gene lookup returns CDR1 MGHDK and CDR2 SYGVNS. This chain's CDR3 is CASSEGGVLTQYF. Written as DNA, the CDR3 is TGTGCCAGCAGTGAAGGGGGTGTCCTTACGCAGTATTTT.

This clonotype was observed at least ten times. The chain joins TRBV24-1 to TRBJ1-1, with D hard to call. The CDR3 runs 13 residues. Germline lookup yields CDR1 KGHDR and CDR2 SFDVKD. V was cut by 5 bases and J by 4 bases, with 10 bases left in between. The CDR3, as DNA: TGTGCCACCAGTGCGGCACCCTTCACTGAAGCTTTCTTT. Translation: CATSAAPFTEAFF.

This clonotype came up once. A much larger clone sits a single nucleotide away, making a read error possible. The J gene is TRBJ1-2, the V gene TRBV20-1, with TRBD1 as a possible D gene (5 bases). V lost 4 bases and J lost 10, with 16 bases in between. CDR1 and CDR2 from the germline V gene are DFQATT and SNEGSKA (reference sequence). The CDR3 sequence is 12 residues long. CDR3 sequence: CSANRQGGDYTF. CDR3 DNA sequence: TGCAGTGCTAATAGGCAGGGCGGGGACTACACCTTC.

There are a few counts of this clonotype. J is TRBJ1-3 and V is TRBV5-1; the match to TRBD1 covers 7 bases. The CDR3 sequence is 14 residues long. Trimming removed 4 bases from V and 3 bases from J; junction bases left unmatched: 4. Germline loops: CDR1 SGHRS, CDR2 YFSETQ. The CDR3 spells CASSRTGDGNTIYF. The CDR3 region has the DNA TGCGCCAGCAGCAGGACAGGCGATGGAAACACCATATATTTT.

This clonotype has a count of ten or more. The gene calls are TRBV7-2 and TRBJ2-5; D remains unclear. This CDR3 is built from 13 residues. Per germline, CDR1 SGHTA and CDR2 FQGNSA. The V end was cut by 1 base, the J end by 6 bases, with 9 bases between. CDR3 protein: CASSLGVRQTQYF. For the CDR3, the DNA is TGTGCCAGCAGCTTAGGGGTCCGTCAGACCCAGTACTTC.

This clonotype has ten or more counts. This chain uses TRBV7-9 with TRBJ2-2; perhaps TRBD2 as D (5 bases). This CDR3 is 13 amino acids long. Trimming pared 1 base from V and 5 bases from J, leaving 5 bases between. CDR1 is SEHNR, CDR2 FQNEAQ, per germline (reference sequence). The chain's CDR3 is CASSLGGTGELFF. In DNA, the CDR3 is TGTGCCAGCAGCTTAGGCGGGACCGGGGAGCTGTTTTTT.

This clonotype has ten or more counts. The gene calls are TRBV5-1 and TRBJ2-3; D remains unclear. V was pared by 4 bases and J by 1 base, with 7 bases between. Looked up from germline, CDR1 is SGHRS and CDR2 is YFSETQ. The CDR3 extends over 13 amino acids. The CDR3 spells CASSLMGTDTQYF. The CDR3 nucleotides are TGCGCCAGCAGCCTGATGGGCACAGATACGCAGTATTTT.

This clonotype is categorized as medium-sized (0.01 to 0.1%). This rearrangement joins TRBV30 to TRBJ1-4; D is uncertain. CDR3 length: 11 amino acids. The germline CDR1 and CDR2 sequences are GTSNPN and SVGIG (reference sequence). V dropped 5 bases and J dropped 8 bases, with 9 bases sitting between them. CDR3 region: CAWGLNEKLFF. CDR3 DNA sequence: TGTGCCTGGGGACTGAACGAAAAACTGTTTTTT.